The rows below give T cell receptor beta chains drawn from one sample of a study of early T cells in non-severe SARS-CoV-2 infection. TCRdb reanalysed the 5' RACE reads using MiXCR and keeps one entry per CDR3 protein. The sample lists 100,000 to 150,000 distinct CDR3 sequences; under 15% were seen once. Sequenced material: whole blood. The receptor set was obtained from an adult who was a healthcare worker with PCR-confirmed SARS-CoV-2 infection or an uninfected control (not recorded which). CDR3s include the opening cysteine and the closing phenylalanine or tryptophan. Each record gives: D gene, J gene, clone size, V gene, CDR3 DNA, CDR3 protein. D genes are given only for firm matches. Only part of the rows carry a size: once, few, many, or a class if the clone is expanded.

D: TRBD2
J: TRBJ2-3
size: once
V: TRBV9
DNA: TGTGCCAGCAGCACCGGGACTAGCGGAAGCACAGATACGCAGTATTTT
CDR3: CASSTGTSGSTDTQYF

D: TRBD1
J: TRBJ2-5
size: NA
V: TRBV20-1
DNA: TGCAGTGCTGGTCCACAGGGGTTCTCCAACTGGGAGACCCAGTACTTC
CDR3: CSAGPQGFSNWETQYF

D: NA
J: TRBJ2-1
size: few
V: TRBV12-3/TRBV12-4
DNA: TGTGCCAGTAGTCGTGGGATTTACAATGAGCAGTTCTTC
CDR3: CASSRGIYNEQFF

D: TRBD2
J: TRBJ2-2
size: few
V: TRBV12-3/TRBV12-4
DNA: TGTGCCAGCAGCCCCCCCGGACTAGCCCACACCGGGGAGCTGTTTTTT
CDR3: CASSPPGLAHTGELFF

D: NA
J: TRBJ2-7
size: NA
V: TRBV2
DNA: TGTGCCAGCAGTGCTATCGGGGGAAACGAGCAGTACTTC
CDR3: CASSAIGGNEQYF

D: NA
J: TRBJ1-1
size: NA
V: TRBV20-1
DNA: TGCAGTGCTAGATCACAGGACACTGAAGCTTTCTTT
CDR3: CSARSQDTEAFF

D: NA
J: TRBJ2-2
size: few
V: TRBV12-3/TRBV12-4
DNA: TGTGCCAGCAGTCAAGAAACAGGGTCGAACACCGGGGAGCTGTTTTTT
CDR3: CASSQETGSNTGELFF

D: TRBD2
J: TRBJ2-1
size: NA
V: TRBV7-9
DNA: TGTGCCAGCAGCTTATCGGCGACTAGCGGCCCATGGAATGAGCAGTTCTTC
CDR3: CASSLSATSGPWNEQFF

D: NA
J: TRBJ1-1
size: few
V: TRBV30
DNA: TGTGCCTGGAGTGGGAGATTCACTGAAGCTTTCTTT
CDR3: CAWSGRFTEAFF

D: NA
J: TRBJ1-2
size: NA
V: TRBV4-1
DNA: TGCGCCAGCAGCGGTCACTATGGCTACACCTTC
CDR3: CASSGHYGYTF

D: NA
J: TRBJ2-5
size: NA
V: TRBV4-1
DNA: TGCGCCAGCAGCCAAGTATTAGGCCAAGAGACCCAGTACTTC
CDR3: CASSQVLGQETQYF